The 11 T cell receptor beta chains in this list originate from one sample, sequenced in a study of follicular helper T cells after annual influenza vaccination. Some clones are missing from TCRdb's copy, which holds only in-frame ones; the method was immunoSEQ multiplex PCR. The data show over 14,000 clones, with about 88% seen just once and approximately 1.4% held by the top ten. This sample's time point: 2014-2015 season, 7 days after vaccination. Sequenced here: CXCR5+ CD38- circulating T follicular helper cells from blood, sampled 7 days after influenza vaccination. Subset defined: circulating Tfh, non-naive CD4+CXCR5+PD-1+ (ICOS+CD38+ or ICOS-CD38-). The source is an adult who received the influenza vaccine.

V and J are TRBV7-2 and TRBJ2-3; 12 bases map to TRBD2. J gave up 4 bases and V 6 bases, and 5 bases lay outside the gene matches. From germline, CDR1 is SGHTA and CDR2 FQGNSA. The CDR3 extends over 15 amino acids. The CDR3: CASRTRLAGADTQYF. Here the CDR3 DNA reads TGTGCCAGCAGGACCAGACTAGCGGGGGCAGATACGCAGTATTTT.

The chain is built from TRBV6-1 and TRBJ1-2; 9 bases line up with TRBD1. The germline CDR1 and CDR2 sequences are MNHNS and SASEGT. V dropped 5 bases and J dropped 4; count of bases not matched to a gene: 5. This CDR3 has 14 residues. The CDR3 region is CASSRTGEGYGYTF. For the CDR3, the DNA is TGTGCCAGCAGTAGGACAGGGGAAGGCTATGGCTACACCTTC.

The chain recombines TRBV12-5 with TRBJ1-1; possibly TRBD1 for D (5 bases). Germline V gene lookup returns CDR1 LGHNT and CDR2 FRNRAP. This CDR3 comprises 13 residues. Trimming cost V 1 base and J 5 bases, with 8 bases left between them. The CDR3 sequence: CASGLEEGTEAFF. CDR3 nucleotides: TGTGCTAGTGGTTTGGAGGAGGGGACTGAAGCTTTCTTT.

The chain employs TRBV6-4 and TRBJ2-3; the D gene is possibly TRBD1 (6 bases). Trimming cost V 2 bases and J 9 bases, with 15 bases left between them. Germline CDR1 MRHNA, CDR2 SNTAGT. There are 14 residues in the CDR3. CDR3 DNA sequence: TGTGCCAGCAGTGACACAACAGGGATTGGCACGCAGTATTTT. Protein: CASSDTTGIGTQYF.

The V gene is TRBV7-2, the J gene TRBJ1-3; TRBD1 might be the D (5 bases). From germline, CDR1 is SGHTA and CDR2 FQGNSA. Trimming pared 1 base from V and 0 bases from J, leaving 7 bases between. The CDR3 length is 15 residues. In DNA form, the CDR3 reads TGTGCCAGCAGCTTAGAAAGGGGCTCTGGAAACACCATATATTTT. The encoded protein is CASSLERGSGNTIYF. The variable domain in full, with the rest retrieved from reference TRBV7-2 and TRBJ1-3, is GAGVSQSPSNKVTEKGKDVELRCDPISGHTALYWYRQSLGQGLEFLIYFQGNSAPDKSGLPSDRFSAERTGGSVSTLTIQRTQQEDSAVYLCASSLERGSGNTIYFGEGSWLTVV.

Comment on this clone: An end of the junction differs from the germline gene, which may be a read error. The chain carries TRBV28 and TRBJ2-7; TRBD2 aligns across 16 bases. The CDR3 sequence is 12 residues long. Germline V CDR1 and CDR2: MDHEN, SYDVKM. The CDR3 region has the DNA TGTGCCAGCAGTTCCGGGACTAGCGGGAGGGCCTTC. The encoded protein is CASSSGTSGRAF.

The CDR3 sequence is CASSDLGTGGYEQYF. Written as DNA, the CDR3 is TGTGCCAGCAGTGATCTCGGGACAGGGGGGTACGAGCAGTACTTC. The gene calls are TRBV2 and TRBJ2-7; 11 bases line up with TRBD1. V was pared by 3 bases and J by 4 bases, with 5 bases of the junction left unmatched. The CDR3 consists of 15 residues. The germline gives CDR1 SNHLY, CDR2 FYNNEI.

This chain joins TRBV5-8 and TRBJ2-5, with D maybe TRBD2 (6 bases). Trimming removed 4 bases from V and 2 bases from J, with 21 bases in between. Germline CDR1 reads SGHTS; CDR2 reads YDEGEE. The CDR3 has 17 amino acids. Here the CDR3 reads CASSPPIGTAKQETQYF. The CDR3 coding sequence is TGTGCCAGCAGCCCTCCTATTGGGACTGCGAAACAAGAGACCCAGTACTTC.

CDR3 region: CASNLPFTDTQYF. CDR3 nucleotides: TGTGCCAGCAACCTACCCTTCACAGATACGCAGTATTTT. The rearrangement uses TRBV9 and TRBJ2-3; D not certain. Germline V CDR1 and CDR2: SGDLS, YYNGEE. V was shortened by 6 bases and J by 2 bases, with 10 bases between the two germline ends. The CDR3 contains 13 residues.

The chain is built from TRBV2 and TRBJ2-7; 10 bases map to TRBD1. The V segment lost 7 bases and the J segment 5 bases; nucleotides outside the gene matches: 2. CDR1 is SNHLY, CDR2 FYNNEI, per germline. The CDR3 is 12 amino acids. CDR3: CASTGQGDEQYF. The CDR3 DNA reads TGTGCCAGCACCGGACAGGGGGACGAGCAGTACTTC. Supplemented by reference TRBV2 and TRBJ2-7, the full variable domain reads EPEVTQTPSHQVTQMGQEVILRCVPISNHLYFYWYRQILGQKVEFLVSFYNNEISEKSEIFDDQFSVERPDGSNFTLKIRSTKLEDSAMYFCASTGQGDEQYFGPGTRLTVT.

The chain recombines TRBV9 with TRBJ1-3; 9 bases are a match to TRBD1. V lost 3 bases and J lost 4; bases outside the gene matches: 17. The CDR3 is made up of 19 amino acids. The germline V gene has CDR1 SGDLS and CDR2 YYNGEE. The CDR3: CASSGEGQGRRMRGNTIYF. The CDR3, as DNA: TGTGCCAGCAGCGGGGAGGGACAGGGACGGCGCATGAGAGGAAACACCATATATTTT.